Reported below is one T cell receptor beta chain. Its target is unknown. This sample is drawn from a study of T-cell memory formation after mild COVID-19. The germline V and J ends were trimmed by 10 bases and 2 bases, with 8 bases remaining between them. Germline V gene data show CDR1 as ENHRY and CDR2 as SYGVKD. This CDR3 has 12 amino acids. TCRdb ran MiXCR on the 5' RACE reads and lists one entry per CDR3 protein. Seen here are about 540,000 distinct CDR3 sequences, roughly 22% observed once, and the top ten hold around 13%. Findings of the study overall: Contracting CD4+ clones were located mainly in CM and EM, and CD8+ clones in EMRA.

This chain connects TRBV10-3 to TRBJ2-2, with D perhaps matching TRBD1 (5 bases). The material sequenced was PBMCs or a T cell subset sorted from them (not recorded which). The source of this sequence is an adult woman who had mild COVID-19 (a few samples of this study predate the infection). Cell type and time point are not known. The CDR3 DNA follows: TGTGCCAACCAGGGAAACACCGGGGAGCTGTTTTTT. Protein sequence: CANQGNTGELFF.